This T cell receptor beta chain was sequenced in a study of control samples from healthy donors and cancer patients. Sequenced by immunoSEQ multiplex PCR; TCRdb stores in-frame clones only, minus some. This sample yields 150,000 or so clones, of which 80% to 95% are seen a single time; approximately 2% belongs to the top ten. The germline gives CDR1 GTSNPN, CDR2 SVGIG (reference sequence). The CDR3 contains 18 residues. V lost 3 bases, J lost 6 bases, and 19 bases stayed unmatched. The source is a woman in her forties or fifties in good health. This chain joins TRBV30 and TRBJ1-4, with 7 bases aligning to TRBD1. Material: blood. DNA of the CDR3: TGTGCCTGGAGGCCCTGGACAGGTTTTAGGAATACTCATGAAAAACTGTTTTTT. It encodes CAWRPWTGFRNTHEKLFF.